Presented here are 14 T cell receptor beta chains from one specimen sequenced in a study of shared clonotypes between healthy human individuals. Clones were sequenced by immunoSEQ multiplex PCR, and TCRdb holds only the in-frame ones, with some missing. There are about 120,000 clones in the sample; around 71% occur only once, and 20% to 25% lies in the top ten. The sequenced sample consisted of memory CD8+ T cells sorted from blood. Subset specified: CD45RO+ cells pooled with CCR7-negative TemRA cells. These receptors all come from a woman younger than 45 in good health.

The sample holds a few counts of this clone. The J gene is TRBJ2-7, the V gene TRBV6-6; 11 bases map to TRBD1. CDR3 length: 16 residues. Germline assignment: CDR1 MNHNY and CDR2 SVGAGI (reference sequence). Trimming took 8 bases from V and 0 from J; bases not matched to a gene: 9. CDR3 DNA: TGTGCCAGCCTTGGGACAGGGGGACGACGCTCCTACGAGCAGTACTTC. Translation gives CASLGTGGRRSYEQYF.

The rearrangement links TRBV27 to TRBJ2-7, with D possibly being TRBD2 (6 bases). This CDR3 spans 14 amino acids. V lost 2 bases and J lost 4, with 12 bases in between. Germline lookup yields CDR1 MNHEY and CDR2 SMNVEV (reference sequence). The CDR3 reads CASSLAGPSYEQYF. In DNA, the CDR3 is TGTGCCAGCAGTTTAGCGGGACCTTCTTACGAGCAGTACTTC.

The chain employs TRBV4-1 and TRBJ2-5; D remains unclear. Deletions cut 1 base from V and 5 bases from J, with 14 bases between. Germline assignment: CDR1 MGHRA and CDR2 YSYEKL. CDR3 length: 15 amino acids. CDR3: CASSQGVGDSETQYF. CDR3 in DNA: TGCGCCAGCAGCCAAGGAGTAGGTGATTCGGAGACCCAGTACTTC.

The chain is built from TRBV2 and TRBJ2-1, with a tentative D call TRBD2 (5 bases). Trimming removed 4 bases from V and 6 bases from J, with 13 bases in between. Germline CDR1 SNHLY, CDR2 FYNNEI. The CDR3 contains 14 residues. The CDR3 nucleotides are TGTGCCAGCAGTGGGCTAGCTGGACTCAATGAGCAGTTCTTC. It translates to CASSGLAGLNEQFF.

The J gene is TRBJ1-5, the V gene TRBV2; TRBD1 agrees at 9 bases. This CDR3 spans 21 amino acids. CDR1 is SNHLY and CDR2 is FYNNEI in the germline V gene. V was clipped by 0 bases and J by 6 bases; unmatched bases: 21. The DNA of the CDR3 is TGTGCCAGCAGTGAAGCTTGGGGATGGGTCTGGCGGGACAGGGTGTTTCAGCCCCAGCATTTT. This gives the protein CASSEAWGWVWRDRVFQPQHF.

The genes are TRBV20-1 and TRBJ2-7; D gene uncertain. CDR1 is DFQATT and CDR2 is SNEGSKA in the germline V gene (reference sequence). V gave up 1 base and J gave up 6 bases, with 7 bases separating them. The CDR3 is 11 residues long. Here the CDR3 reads CSARGLREQYF. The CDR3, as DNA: TGCAGTGCTAGAGGGCTACGCGAGCAGTACTTC.

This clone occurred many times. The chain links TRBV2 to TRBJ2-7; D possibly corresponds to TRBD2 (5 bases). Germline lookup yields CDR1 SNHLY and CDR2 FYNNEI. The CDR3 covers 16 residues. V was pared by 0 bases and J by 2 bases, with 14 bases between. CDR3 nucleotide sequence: TGTGCCAGCAGTGAAGCGCTTAGGACTCCCACCTACGAGCAGTACTTC. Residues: CASSEALRTPTYEQYF. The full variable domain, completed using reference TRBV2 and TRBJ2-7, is EPEVTQTPSHQVTQMGQEVILRCVPISNHLYFYWYRQILGQKVEFLVSFYNNEISEKSEIFDDQFSVERPDGSNFTLKIRSTKLEDSAMYFCASSEALRTPTYEQYFGPGTRLTVT.

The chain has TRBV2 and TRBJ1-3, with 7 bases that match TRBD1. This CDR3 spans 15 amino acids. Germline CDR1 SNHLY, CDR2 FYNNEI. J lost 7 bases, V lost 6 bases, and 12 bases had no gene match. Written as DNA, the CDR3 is TGTGCCAGCAGGGCTGACAGGGCTATGGCGAACACCATATATTTT. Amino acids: CASRADRAMANTIYF.

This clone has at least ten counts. CDR3 bases: TGTGCCAGCAGCCTCGTGGGGACAGGGTGGTCGAACACTGAAGCTTTCTTT. This codes for CASSLVGTGWSNTEAFF. The chain is built from TRBV28 and TRBJ1-1; 9 bases align to TRBD1. The CDR3 totals 17 residues. The germline V gene has CDR1 MDHEN and CDR2 SYDVKM. Trimming cost V 6 bases and J 1 base; bases outside gene matches: 12.

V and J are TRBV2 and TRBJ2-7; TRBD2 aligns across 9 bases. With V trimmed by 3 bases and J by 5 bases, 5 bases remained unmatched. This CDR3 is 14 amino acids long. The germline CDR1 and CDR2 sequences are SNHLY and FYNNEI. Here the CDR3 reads CASSDSGSFDEQYF. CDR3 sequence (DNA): TGTGCCAGCAGTGATAGCGGGAGTTTTGACGAGCAGTACTTC.

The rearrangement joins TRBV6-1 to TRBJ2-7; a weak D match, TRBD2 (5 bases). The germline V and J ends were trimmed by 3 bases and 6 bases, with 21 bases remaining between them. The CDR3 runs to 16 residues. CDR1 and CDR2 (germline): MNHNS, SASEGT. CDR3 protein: CASSDETGTGSSEQYF. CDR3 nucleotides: TGTGCCAGCAGTGATGAAACGGGAACGGGATCTTCCGAGCAGTACTTC.

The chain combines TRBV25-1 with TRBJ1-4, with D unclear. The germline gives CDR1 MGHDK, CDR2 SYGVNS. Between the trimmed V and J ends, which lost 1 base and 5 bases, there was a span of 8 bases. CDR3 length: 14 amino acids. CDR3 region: CASSESSKNEKLFF. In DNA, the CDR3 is TGTGCCAGCAGTGAATCCAGTAAAAATGAAAAACTGTTTTTT. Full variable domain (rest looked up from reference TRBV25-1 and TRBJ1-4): EADIYQTPRYLVIGTGKKITLECSQTMGHDKMYWYQQDPGMELHLIHYSYGVNSTEKGDLSSESTVSRIRTEHFPLTLESARPSHTSQYLCASSESSKNEKLFFGSGTQLSVL.

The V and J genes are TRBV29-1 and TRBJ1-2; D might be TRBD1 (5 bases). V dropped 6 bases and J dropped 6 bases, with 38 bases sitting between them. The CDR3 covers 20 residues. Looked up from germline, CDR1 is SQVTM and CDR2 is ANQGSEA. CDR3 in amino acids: CSVGGTRLGTGRGRDHGYTF. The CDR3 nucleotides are TGCAGCGTCGGGGGGACCCGACTCGGGACGGGTCGCGGTAGGGATCATGGCTACACCTTC. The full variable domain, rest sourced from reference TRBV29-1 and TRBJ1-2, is SAVISQKPSRDICQRGTSLTIQCQVDSQVTMMFWYRQQPGQSLTLIATANQGSEATYESGFVIDKFPISRPNLTFSTLTVSNMSPEDSSIYLCSVGGTRLGTGRGRDHGYTFGSGTRLTVV.

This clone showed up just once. The CDR3 here is CASSSDRGLYEQYF. CDR3 coding DNA: TGTGCCAGCAGTTCGGACAGGGGGCTTTACGAGCAGTACTTC. The chain couples TRBV28 to TRBJ2-7; TRBD1 matches 11 bases. Per germline, CDR1 MDHEN and CDR2 SYDVKM. Losses at the gene ends were 4 bases for V and 4 bases for J; bases not matched to a gene: 3. CDR3 length equals 14 residues.